This is a list of T cell receptor beta chains from one sample in a study of technical replicates of blood from several donors. Sequenced by immunoSEQ multiplex PCR; TCRdb stores in-frame clones only, minus some. The table records approximately 76,000 clones, around 86% of them present only once. The sequencing sample was made of PBMCs. These receptors originate from a human donor in good health. Some clones in this sample may be carry-over from other donors' samples. CDR3s include the opening cysteine and the closing phenylalanine or tryptophan. A D gene is named only where the DNA matches it firmly. Rows give clone size only sometimes, using once, few, many, or a class for an expanded clone.

len | abundance | d_gene | j_gene | v_gene | CDR3aa | CDR3nt
14 | . | TRBD1 | TRBJ2-5 | TRBV19 | CASSYTGQQETQYF | TGTGCCAGTAGCTATACGGGACAGCAAGAGACCCAGTACTTC
14 | . | TRBD2 | TRBJ2-7 | TRBV11-1 | CASSRTSGAYEQYF | TGTGCCAGCAGCCGGACTAGCGGGGCCTACGAGCAGTACTTC
15 | . | TRBD2 | TRBJ2-7 | TRBV6-8 | CASSFPSGRSDEQYF | TGTGCCAGCAGTTTTCCCAGCGGGAGGAGTGACGAGCAGTACTTC
13 | few | TRBD1 | TRBJ1-2 | TRBV6-5 | CASRNGQAYGYTF | TGTGCCAGCAGGAATGGACAGGCGTATGGCTACACCTTC
15 | . | TRBD1 | TRBJ1-2 | TRBV27 | CASSYLGQPNYGYTF | TGTGCCAGCAGTTACCTGGGACAGCCGAACTATGGCTACACCTTC
14 | . | . | TRBJ1-1 | TRBV6-1 | CASRIMTGNTEAFF | TGTGCCAGCAGGATAATGACAGGGAACACTGAAGCTTTCTTT
14 | . | . | TRBJ2-1 | TRBV9 | CASSPGDFYNEQFF | TGTGCCAGCAGCCCGGGGGACTTCTACAATGAGCAGTTCTTC
15 | . | TRBD2 | TRBJ2-5 | TRBV7-9 | CASGLSGRAGGPQYF | TGTGCCAGCGGCCTTAGCGGGAGGGCAGGTGGACCCCAGTACTTC
15 | . | . | TRBJ2-3 | TRBV5-6 | CASSYDRMTTDTQYF | TGTGCCAGCAGCTATGACAGGATGACCACAGATACGCAGTATTTT
14 | . | . | TRBJ1-1 | TRBV7-8 | CASSLSGRVTEAFF | TGTGCCAGCAGCTTGAGTGGCAGGGTCACTGAAGCTTTCTTT
12 | . | . | TRBJ2-7 | TRBV7-2 | CASSYYGIEQYF | TGTGCCAGCAGCTATTACGGGATCGAGCAGTACTTC
15 | . | TRBD2 | TRBJ2-1 | TRBV2 | CASRGGPAGDTEQFF | TGTGCCAGCAGAGGAGGTCCAGCGGGAGATACTGAGCAGTTCTTC
12 | once | . | TRBJ2-1 | TRBV5-6 | CASSLNNNEQFF | TGTGCCAGCAGCTTGAATAACAATGAGCAGTTCTTC
13 | . | . | TRBJ2-7 | TRBV6-5 | CASSYERGSRRYF | TGTGCCAGCAGTTACGAGAGGGGGTCCCGGCGGTACTTC
18 | . | TRBD2 | TRBJ2-1 | TRBV4-3 | CASSQDYSASGGVNEQFF | TGCGCCAGCAGCCAAGATTATAGCGCTAGCGGGGGTGTTAATGAGCAGTTCTTC
15 | . | . | TRBJ2-1 | TRBV25-1 | CASSEWRQGWVEQFF | TGTGCCAGCAGTGAATGGCGCCAGGGGTGGGTTGAGCAGTTCTTC
19 | once | TRBD2 | TRBJ2-3 | TRBV7-8 | CASSPRTSGGAMSTDTQYF | TGTGCCAGCAGCCCAAGGACTAGCGGGGGGGCGATGAGCACAGATACGCAGTATTTT
13 | . | . | TRBJ1-2 | TRBV14 | CASSRTANYGYTF | TGTGCCAGCAGCCGGACAGCCAACTATGGCTACACCTTC
16 | . | TRBD1 | TRBJ2-3 | TRBV15 | CATSRDFRGSTDTQYF | TGTGCCACCAGCAGAGACTTCAGGGGGAGCACAGATACGCAGTATTTT
12 | . | . | TRBJ2-4 | TRBV5-4 | CASSQDSNIQYF | TGTGCCAGCAGTCAGGATTCGAACATTCAGTACTTC
15 | . | TRBD2 | TRBJ2-2 | TRBV5-1 | CASSLGLAGGGELFF | TGCGCCAGCAGCCTAGGACTAGCGGGAGGTGGGGAGCTGTTTTTT
16 | . | TRBD2 | TRBJ2-1 | TRBV9 | CASSPVGAGGRNEQFF | TGTGCCAGCAGCCCCGTAGGAGCGGGGGGGCGGAATGAGCAGTTCTTC
15 | . | . | TRBJ1-3 | TRBV30 | CAWSVPQFSGNTIYF | TGTGCCTGGAGTGTACCACAGTTCTCTGGAAACACCATATATTTT
11 | . | TRBD1 | TRBJ1-1 | TRBV20-1 | CSAGTGTEAFF | TGCAGTGCGGGGACAGGGACTGAAGCTTTCTTT
15 | . | . | TRBJ2-2 | TRBV29-1 | CSVGGLATNTGELFF | TGCAGCGTGGGGGGGCTGGCTACTAACACCGGGGAGCTGTTTTTT
16 | . | . | TRBJ2-5 | TRBV7-9 | CASSSQGTSMGETQYF | TGTGCCAGCAGCTCACAGGGGACTAGTATGGGGGAGACCCAGTACTTC
15 | once | . | TRBJ1-3 | TRBV18 | CASSPNRVAGNTIYF | TGTGCCAGCTCACCTAACAGGGTAGCTGGAAACACCATATATTTT
15 | . | TRBD1 | TRBJ2-1 | TRBV29-1 | CSVSGQVSPYNEQFF | TGCAGCGTTTCCGGACAGGTTAGTCCCTACAATGAGCAGTTCTTC
12 | . | . | TRBJ2-1 | TRBV10-3 | CAITGSYNEQFF | TGTGCCATCACGGGCTCCTACAATGAGCAGTTCTTC
14 | . | TRBD1 | TRBJ1-6 | TRBV7-8 | CASSTRQGNSPLHF | TGTGCCAGCAGCACCCGACAGGGGAATTCACCCCTCCACTTT
13 | once | . | TRBJ1-3 | TRBV5-1 | CASSLDGGNTIYF | TGCGCCAGCAGCTTGGACGGGGGAAACACCATATATTTT
16 | . | TRBD2 | TRBJ2-4 | TRBV4-1 | CASSQLSGVAKNIQYF | TGCGCCAGCAGCCAACTTAGCGGGGTAGCCAAAAACATTCAGTACTTC
16 | . | . | TRBJ2-2 | TRBV15 | CATSRVGQGNAGELFF | TGTGCCACCAGCAGAGTAGGCCAGGGTAACGCCGGGGAGCTGTTTTTT
14 | . | . | TRBJ1-1 | TRBV18 | CASSQTVVNTEAFF | TGTGCCAGCTCACAGACAGTGGTGAACACTGAAGCTTTCTTT
14 | once | TRBD1 | TRBJ1-3 | TRBV18 | CASSPTGTGNTIYF | TGTGCCAGCTCACCGACAGGGACTGGAAACACAATATATTTT
15 | . | . | TRBJ2-2 | TRBV7-2 | CASSLEFSGTGELFF | TGTGCCAGCAGCTTAGAGTTTTCAGGGACCGGGGAGCTGTTTTTT
15 | . | . | TRBJ2-1 | TRBV29-1 | CSALMRREGWNEQFF | TGCAGCGCCCTTATGAGGCGGGAAGGGTGGAATGAGCAGTTCTTC
18 | . | . | TRBJ1-3 | TRBV15 | CATSRGISLRRMGNTIYF | TGTGCCACCAGCAGAGGAATCTCACTACGGAGAATGGGAAACACCATATATTTT
16 | . | TRBD1 | TRBJ1-3 | TRBV10-3 | CAIRVTGGITGNTIYF | TGTGCCATCAGAGTCACAGGGGGCATCACTGGAAACACCATATATTTT
15 | once | TRBD2 | TRBJ2-7 | TRBV7-2 | CASSLLAGGTYEQYF | TGTGCCAGCAGCTTACTAGCGGGGGGAACCTACGAGCAGTACTTC
16 | . | . | TRBJ1-3 | TRBV6-5 | CASSYKGQSSGNTIYF | TGTGCCAGCAGTTACAAAGGACAGAGCTCTGGAAACACCATATATTTT
13 | . | . | TRBJ2-7 | TRBV10-3 | CASRARTGGEQYF | TGTGCCTCCCGAGCGAGGACCGGAGGGGAGCAGTACTTC
17 | . | TRBD2 | TRBJ2-2 | TRBV19 | CASTAGSGGAGTGELFF | TGTGCCAGTACGGCGGGGAGCGGGGGGGCAGGAACCGGGGAGCTGTTTTTT
15 | . | . | TRBJ1-2 | TRBV4-1 | CASSQGPGPIYGYTF | TGCGCCAGCAGCCAAGGGCCAGGGCCAATCTATGGCTACACCTTC
16 | . | TRBD1 | TRBJ1-5 | TRBV2 | CASTTGTGISNQPQHF | TGTGCCAGCACTACCGGGACAGGGATAAGCAATCAGCCCCAGCATTTT
14 | few | . | TRBJ1-4 | TRBV28 | CASRIGGADEKLFF | TGTGCCAGCAGAATTGGGGGCGCAGACGAAAAACTGTTTTTT
15 | few | . | TRBJ1-2 | TRBV2 | CASSEKAAVTDGYTF | TGTGCCAGCAGTGAAAAAGCAGCTGTCACAGATGGCTACACCTTC
13 | . | TRBD1 | TRBJ1-2 | TRBV5-4 | CASSLDRGNGYTF | TGTGCCAGCAGTTTAGACAGGGGGAATGGCTACACCTTC
17 | . | TRBD1 | TRBJ1-2 | TRBV19 | CASSIDGLGQGNYGYTF | TGTGCCAGTAGTATAGATGGCTTAGGACAGGGGAACTATGGCTACACCTTC
16 | . | TRBD1 | TRBJ1-2 | TRBV10-3 | CAITSETGPTNYGYTF | TGTGCCATCACATCAGAGACAGGGCCAACTAACTATGGCTACACCTTC
16 | . | TRBD2 | TRBJ2-1 | TRBV4-3 | CASARLAGGYYNEQFF | TGCGCCAGCGCTCGACTAGCGGGAGGTTATTACAATGAGCAGTTCTTC
14 | few | TRBD1 | TRBJ1-2 | TRBV5-4 | CASSKPTGDYGYTF | TGTGCCAGCAGCAAGCCCACAGGGGACTATGGCTACACCTTC
12 | . | . | TRBJ1-5 | TRBV30 | CAWSDQTGPQHF | TGTGCCTGGAGTGATCAGACGGGGCCCCAGCATTTT
10 | . | . | TRBJ2-1 | TRBV20-1 | CSASLNEQFF | TGCAGTGCTAGTCTCAATGAGCAGTTCTTC
14 | . | TRBD2 | TRBJ2-1 | TRBV25-1 | CASTGTSGLNEQFF | TGTGCCAGCACCGGGACTAGCGGGCTCAATGAGCAGTTCTTC
15 | . | TRBD2 | TRBJ2-1 | TRBV6-6 | CASSESSGGMNEQFF | TGTGCCAGCAGTGAGTCGAGCGGGGGAATGAATGAGCAGTTCTTC
16 | . | TRBD1 | TRBJ1-1 | TRBV5-1 | CASSPTRTGSGTEAFF | TGCGCCAGCAGCCCAACCCGGACAGGGAGCGGGACTGAAGCTTTCTTT
14 | . | TRBD1 | TRBJ1-5 | TRBV6-6 | CASSYEGAFQPQHF | TGTGCCAGCAGTTACGAGGGGGCCTTTCAGCCCCAGCATTTT
15 | . | TRBD1 | TRBJ2-5 | TRBV7-2 | CASSQGTGPQETQYF | TGTGCCAGCAGCCAAGGGACAGGACCCCAAGAGACCCAGTACTTC